This passage covers 15 T cell receptor beta chains from one sample sequenced in a study of OX40 agonist ivuxolimab in advanced cancers. Some clones are missing from TCRdb's copy, which holds only in-frame ones; the method was immunoSEQ multiplex PCR. The sample shows about 81,000 clones, roughly four fifths of them seen only once. This sample comprised CD4+ or CD8+ T cells sorted from blood, obtained in a trial of the OX40 agonist ivuxolimab. Receptor source: an adult with an advanced solid tumor such as melanoma, head and neck, liver or kidney cancer.

This chain joins TRBV6-5 and TRBJ2-3, with D possibly matching TRBD1 (6 bases). CDR1 MNHEY and CDR2 SVGAGI come from the germline V gene. There are 16 residues in the CDR3. The V end was cut by 4 bases, the J end by 0 bases, with 14 bases between. CDR3 sequence reads: CASSFRDRKSTDTQYF. In DNA form, the CDR3 reads TGTGCCAGCAGTTTCCGAGACAGGAAGAGCACAGATACGCAGTATTTT.

This clone was detected a few times. V gene TRBV9 combines with J gene TRBJ2-4, with 7 bases identical to TRBD1. The germline gives CDR1 SGDLS, CDR2 YYNGEE. This CDR3 is built from 13 residues. The V gene end was trimmed by 3 bases and the J gene end by 5 bases; junction bases not matched to a gene: 2. The CDR3 region is CASSGQGENIQYF. DNA for the CDR3: TGTGCCAGCAGCGGGCAGGGGGAAAACATTCAGTACTTC.

V usage is TRBV28 and J usage is TRBJ2-5; D might be TRBD1 (6 bases). Germline lookup yields CDR1 MDHEN and CDR2 SYDVKM. The CDR3 covers 11 residues. Deletions cut 8 bases from V and 3 bases from J, with 7 bases between. The CDR3 loop is CASQGKETQYF. CDR3 bases: TGTGCCAGCCAGGGGAAAGAGACCCAGTACTTC.

The genes are TRBV2 and TRBJ1-4; D ambiguous. V was clipped by 6 bases and J by 7 bases, with 18 bases between them. CDR3 length: 15 residues. CDR1 is SNHLY and CDR2 is FYNNEI in the germline V gene. CDR3 sequence reads: CASRDEAGRGEKLFF. CDR3 nucleotide sequence: TGTGCCAGCAGAGACGAGGCTGGGAGAGGTGAAAAACTGTTTTTT.

The J gene is TRBJ2-2, the V gene TRBV5-1; tentatively, D is TRBD1 (6 bases). CDR1 and CDR2 from the germline V gene are SGHRS and YFSETQ. There are 14 residues in the CDR3. V dropped 4 bases and J dropped 6 bases, with 13 bases sitting between them. The CDR3 DNA is TGCGCCAGCAGCCCGCACAGGGATGCCGGGGAGCTGTTTTTT. It is translated as CASSPHRDAGELFF.

J is TRBJ2-7 and V is TRBV5-6, with D hard to call. Germline V gene data show CDR1 as SGHDT and CDR2 as YYEEEE. V was shortened by 0 bases and J by 0 bases, with 4 bases between the two germline ends. There are 13 residues in the CDR3. The CDR3 DNA reads TGTGCCAGCAGCTTGGCAGTCTCCTACGAGCAGTACTTC. Translating gives CASSLAVSYEQYF.

This clone was seen a handful of times. Within the sample, other DNA sequences also encode this same CDR3. The rearrangement joins TRBV7-9 to TRBJ2-3, with D unresolved. This CDR3 region has 12 residues. Looked up from germline, CDR1 is SEHNR and CDR2 is FQNEAQ (reference sequence). V shed 5 bases and J shed 4 bases, with 7 bases lying between them. The CDR3 DNA is TGTGCCAGCAGCCCTTTGTCAGATACGCAGTATTTT. This codes for CASSPLSDTQYF.

This chain joins TRBV7-2 and TRBJ2-1; either TRBD1 or TRBD2 may fit D (5 bases each). Trimming stripped 1 base from V and 8 bases from J, with 12 bases between. The CDR3 is made up of 14 amino acids. The germline V gene encodes CDR1 SGHTA and CDR2 FQGNSA. The CDR3 loop is CASSLEVWGYEQFF. CDR3 DNA: TGTGCCAGCAGCTTAGAGGTTTGGGGGTATGAGCAGTTCTTC.

In this sample, this clone turned up once. The V and J genes are TRBV5-1 and TRBJ1-4; D possibly corresponds to TRBD1 (5 bases). Germline loops: CDR1 SGHRS, CDR2 YFSETQ. This CDR3 is 15 amino acids long. Trimming pared 0 bases from V and 5 bases from J, leaving 11 bases between. DNA for the CDR3: TGCGCCAGCAGCTTGGGCCAGGGTCGAAATGAAAAACTGTTTTTT. Its protein product is CASSLGQGRNEKLFF.

The CDR3 sequence: CASSRAGGFFYEQYV. CDR3 DNA sequence: TGTGCCAGCAGCCGAGCGGGGGGATTTTTCTACGAGCAGTACGTC. The chain employs TRBV14 and TRBJ2-7, with TRBD2 identical over 9 bases. CDR3 length: 15 residues. CDR1 is SGHDN and CDR2 is FVKESK in the germline V gene. With 4 bases clipped from V and 3 bases from J, the junction kept 7 bases outside the gene matches.

Only one count was recorded for this clone. This chain uses TRBV18 with TRBJ2-1, with D possibly TRBD2 on 5 matching bases. V lost 6 bases, J lost 4 bases, and 10 bases lay in between. The CDR3 extends over 13 amino acids. Germline CDR1 and CDR2: KGHSH and LQKENI. The CDR3: CASSSSGYNEQFF. CDR3 coding DNA: TGTGCCAGCTCTTCTTCGGGGTACAATGAGCAGTTCTTC.

The chain recombines TRBV6-1 with TRBJ2-7; 8 nucleotides align to TRBD1. Trimming at V came to 1 base and at J to 0 bases, leaving 11 bases not matched to a gene. CDR1 and CDR2 from the germline V gene are MNHNS and SASEGT. This CDR3 region has 18 residues. The CDR3 sequence: CASSEVGRDRGVSYEQYV. Here the CDR3 DNA reads TGTGCCAGCAGTGAAGTGGGGCGAGACAGGGGTGTCTCCTACGAGCAGTACGTC.

The chain uses TRBV5-4 and TRBJ2-1; 12 positions agree with TRBD2. The CDR3 loop spans 16 amino acids. Trimming removed 2 bases from V and 4 bases from J; junction bases left unmatched: 4. CDR1 is SGHNT and CDR2 is YYREEE in the germline V gene (reference sequence). The CDR3, as DNA: TGTGCCAGCAGCTTTTCCGGACTAGCGGGGTACAATGAGCAGTTCTTC. It translates to CASSFSGLAGYNEQFF.

V is TRBV10-3 and J is TRBJ2-7, with D unresolved. The CDR3 is 14 amino acids. The V gene lost 6 bases and the J gene lost 1 base, with 13 bases spanning the gap. The germline V gene has CDR1 ENHRY and CDR2 SYGVKD. The CDR3 DNA reads as TGTGCCATCAGCCCCGGGCCCTCTTCCTACGAGCAGTACTTC. Its translation is CAISPGPSSYEQYF.

The chain has TRBV18 and TRBJ1-4; unclear D gene. Germline V gene data show CDR1 as KGHSH and CDR2 as LQKENI. The CDR3 has 15 amino acids. The ends were cut back, 6 bases at V and 2 bases at J, with 13 bases in the middle. The chain's CDR3 is CASSPAEDTNEKLFF. The CDR3 DNA is TGTGCCAGCTCGCCCGCCGAGGACACTAATGAAAAACTGTTTTTT.